This entry concerns a single T cell receptor beta chain. In TCRdb, the RT-PCR reads were re-called with MiXCR into one record per CDR3 protein. The sample shows approximately 210,000 distinct CDR3 sequences, 41% of them seen only once. The data were taken from a study of patients and donors after allogeneic stem cell transplantation. Trimming at V came to 1 base and at J to 3 bases, leaving 1 base not matched to a gene. This CDR3 comprises 14 residues. The germline V gene has CDR1 LGHDT and CDR2 YNNKEL (reference sequence). Sequenced sample: blood, either unsorted or a sorted T cell fraction (not recorded which). The genes are TRBV3-1 and TRBJ2-3; 7 bases map to TRBD2. This sequence was found in a human donor who was either an allogeneic HSCT recipient or a stem cell or donor lymphocyte infusion donor (not recorded which). It is not recorded whose cells these are; they may come from a transplant donor. The CDR3 nucleotides are TGTGCCAGCAGCCAAGCGGGAGGTACAGATACGCAGTATTTT. Amino acid sequence: CASSQAGGTDTQYF.